This T cell receptor beta chain was recovered during a study of blood T cell repertoires in COVID-19. Study background: Whether acute or convalescent, the COVID-19 samples came from the United States, Italy and Spain.

The participants were between roughly 18 and 100 years old and came from some 23 US areas. Cohorts were determined from participant-reported clinical history. Trimming cost V 5 bases and J 0 bases, with 10 bases left between them. The CDR3 extends over 15 amino acids. The germline V gene has CDR1 SGHTA and CDR2 FQGNSA. Per the original methods: Cell counts per sample came from amplifying reference gene primers. Measured with immunoSEQ multiplex PCR; TCRdb has only the in-frame clones, and not every one. The DNA was the basis for D and trimming; V, J and clone size are from that table. The repertoire holds hundreds of thousands of clones, with approximately 88% as singletons.

Input material: PBMCs or T cells enriched from blood (not recorded which). V is TRBV7-2 and J is TRBJ2-2; TRBD1 might be the D (5 bases). This clonotype was obtained from a woman aged 40-49 years with acute COVID-19. The DNA for the CDR3 is TGTGCCAGCAGCAGCGACAGCGCGAACACCGGGGAGCTGTTTTTT. Amino acid sequence: CASSSDSANTGELFF.